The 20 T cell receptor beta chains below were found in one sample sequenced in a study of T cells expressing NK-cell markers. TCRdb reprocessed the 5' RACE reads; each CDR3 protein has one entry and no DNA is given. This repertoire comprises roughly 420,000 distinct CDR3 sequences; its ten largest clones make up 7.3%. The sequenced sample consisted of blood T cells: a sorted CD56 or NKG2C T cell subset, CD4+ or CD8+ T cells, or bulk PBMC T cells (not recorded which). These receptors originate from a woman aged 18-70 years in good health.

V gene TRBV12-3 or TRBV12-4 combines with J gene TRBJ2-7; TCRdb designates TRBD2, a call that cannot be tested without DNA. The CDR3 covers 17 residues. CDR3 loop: CASSLGPGGRSSYEQYF.

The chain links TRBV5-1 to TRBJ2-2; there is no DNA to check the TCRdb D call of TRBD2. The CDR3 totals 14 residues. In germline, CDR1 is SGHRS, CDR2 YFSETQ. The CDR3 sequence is CASGAEVNTGELFF. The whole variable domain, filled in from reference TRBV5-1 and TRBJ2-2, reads KAGVTQTPRYLIKTRGQQVTLSCSPISGHRSVSWYQQTPGQGLQFLFEYFSETQRNKGNFPGRFSGRQFSNSRSEMNVSTLELGDSALYLCASGAEVNTGELFFGEGSRLTVL.

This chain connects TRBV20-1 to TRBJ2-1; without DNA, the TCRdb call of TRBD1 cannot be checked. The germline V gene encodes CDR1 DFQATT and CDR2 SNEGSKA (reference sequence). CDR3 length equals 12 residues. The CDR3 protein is CSVSSQGNEQFF.

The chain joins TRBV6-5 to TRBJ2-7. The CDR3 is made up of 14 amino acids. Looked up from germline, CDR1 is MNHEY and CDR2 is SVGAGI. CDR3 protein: CASSYSGFSYEQYF.

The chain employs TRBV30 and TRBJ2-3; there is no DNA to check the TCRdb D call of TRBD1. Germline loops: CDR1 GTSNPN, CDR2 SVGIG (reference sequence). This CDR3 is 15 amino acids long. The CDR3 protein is CAWSVGRGGPDTQYF.

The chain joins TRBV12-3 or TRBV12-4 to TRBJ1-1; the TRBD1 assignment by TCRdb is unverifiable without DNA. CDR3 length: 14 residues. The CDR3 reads CASSYLGGNTEAFF.

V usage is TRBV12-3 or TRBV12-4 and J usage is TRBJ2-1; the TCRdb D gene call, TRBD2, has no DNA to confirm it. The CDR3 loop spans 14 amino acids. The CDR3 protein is CASSRGAPYNEQFF.

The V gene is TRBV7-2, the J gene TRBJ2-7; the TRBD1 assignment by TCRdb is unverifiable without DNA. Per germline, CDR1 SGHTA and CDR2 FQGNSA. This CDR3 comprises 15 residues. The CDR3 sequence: CASSPKGGGNYEQYF.

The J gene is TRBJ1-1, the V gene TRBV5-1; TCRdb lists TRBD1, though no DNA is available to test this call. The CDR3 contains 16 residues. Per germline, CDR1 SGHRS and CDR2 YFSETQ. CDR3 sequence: CASSSLGQEMNTEAFF.

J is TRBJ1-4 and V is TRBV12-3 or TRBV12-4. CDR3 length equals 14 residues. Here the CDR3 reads CASSLDGYNEKLFF.

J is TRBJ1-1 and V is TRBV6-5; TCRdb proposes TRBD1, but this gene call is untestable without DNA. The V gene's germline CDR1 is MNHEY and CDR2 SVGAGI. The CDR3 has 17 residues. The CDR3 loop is CASSYAPGRTLSTEAFF.

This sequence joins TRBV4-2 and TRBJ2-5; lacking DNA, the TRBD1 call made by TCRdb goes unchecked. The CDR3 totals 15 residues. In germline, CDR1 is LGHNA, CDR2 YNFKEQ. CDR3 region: CASSQTGRGQETQYF.

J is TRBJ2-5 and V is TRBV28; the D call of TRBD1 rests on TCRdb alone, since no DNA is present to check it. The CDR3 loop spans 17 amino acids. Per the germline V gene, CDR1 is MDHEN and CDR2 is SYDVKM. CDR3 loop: CASSLFSGGGGRETQYF.

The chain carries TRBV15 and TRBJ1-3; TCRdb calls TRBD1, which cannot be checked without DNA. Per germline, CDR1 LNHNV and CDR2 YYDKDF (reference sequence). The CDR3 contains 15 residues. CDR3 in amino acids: CATSTDGESGNTIYF. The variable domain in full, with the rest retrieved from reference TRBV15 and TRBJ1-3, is DAMVIQNPRYQVTQFGKPVTLSCSQTLNHNVMYWYQQKSSQAPKLLFHYYDKDFNNEADTPDNFQSRRPNTSFCFLDIRSPGLGDTAMYLCATSTDGESGNTIYFGEGSWLTVV.

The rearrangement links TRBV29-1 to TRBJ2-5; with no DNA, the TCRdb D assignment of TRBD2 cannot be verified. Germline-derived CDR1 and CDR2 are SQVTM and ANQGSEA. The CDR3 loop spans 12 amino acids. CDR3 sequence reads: CSVSPSSETQYF.

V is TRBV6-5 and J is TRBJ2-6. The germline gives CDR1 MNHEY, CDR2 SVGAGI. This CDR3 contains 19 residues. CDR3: CASSYAIGELPSGANVLTF.

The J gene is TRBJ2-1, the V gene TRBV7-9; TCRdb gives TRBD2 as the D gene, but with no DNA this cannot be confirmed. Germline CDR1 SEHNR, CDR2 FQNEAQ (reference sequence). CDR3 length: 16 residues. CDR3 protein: CASSLGGLAETNEQFF.

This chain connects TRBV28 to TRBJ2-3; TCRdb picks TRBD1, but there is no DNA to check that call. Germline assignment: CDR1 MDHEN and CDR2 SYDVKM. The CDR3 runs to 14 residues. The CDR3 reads CASRPQGITDTQYF.

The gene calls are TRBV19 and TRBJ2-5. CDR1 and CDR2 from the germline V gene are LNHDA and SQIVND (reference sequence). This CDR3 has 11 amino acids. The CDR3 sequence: CASSISETQYF.

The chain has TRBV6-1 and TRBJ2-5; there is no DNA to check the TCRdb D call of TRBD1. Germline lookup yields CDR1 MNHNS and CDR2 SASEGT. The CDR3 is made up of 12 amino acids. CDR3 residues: CASSVKGETQYF.